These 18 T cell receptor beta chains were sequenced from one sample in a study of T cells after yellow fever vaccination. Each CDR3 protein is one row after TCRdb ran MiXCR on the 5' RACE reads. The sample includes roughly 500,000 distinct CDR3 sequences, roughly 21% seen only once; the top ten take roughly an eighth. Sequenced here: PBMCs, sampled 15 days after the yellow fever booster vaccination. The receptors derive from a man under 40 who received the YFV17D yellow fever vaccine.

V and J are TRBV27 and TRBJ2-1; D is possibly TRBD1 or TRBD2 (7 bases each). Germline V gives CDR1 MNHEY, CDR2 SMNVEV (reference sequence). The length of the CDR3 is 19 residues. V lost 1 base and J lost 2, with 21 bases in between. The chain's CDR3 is CASSLLGRGGNIAYNEQFF. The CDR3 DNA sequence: TGTGCCAGCAGTTTATTGGGCAGGGGGGGGAATATCGCCTACAATGAGCAGTTCTTC.

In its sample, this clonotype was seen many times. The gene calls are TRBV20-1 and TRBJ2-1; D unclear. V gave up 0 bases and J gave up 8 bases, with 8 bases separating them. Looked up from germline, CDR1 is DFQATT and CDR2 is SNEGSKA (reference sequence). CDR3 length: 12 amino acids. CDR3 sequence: CSARDIGHEQFF. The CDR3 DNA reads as TGCAGTGCTAGAGATATAGGGCATGAGCAGTTCTTC.

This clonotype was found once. The CDR3 nucleotides read TGTGCCAGCTCAATTGGAACGGGAGTCTACGAGCAGTACTTC. Protein sequence: CASSIGTGVYEQYF. This chain connects TRBV7-6 to TRBJ2-7; tentatively, D is TRBD2 (6 bases). The germline CDR1 and CDR2 sequences are SGHVS and FNYEAQ. V shed 8 bases and J shed 3 bases, with 17 bases lying between them. This CDR3 has 14 residues.

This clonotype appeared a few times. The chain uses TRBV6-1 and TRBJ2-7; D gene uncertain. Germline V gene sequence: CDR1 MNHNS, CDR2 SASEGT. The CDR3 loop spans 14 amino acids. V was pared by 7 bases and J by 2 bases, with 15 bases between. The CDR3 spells CASTEQAITYEQYF. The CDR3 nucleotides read TGTGCCAGCACTGAGCAGGCTATTACCTACGAGCAGTACTTC.

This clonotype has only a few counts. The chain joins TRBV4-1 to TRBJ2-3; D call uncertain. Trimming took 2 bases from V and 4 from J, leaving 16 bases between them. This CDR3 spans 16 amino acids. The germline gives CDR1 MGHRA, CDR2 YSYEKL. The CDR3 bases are TGCGCCAGCAGCCAATACGGACGAGACATTCCAGATACGCAGTATTTT. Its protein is CASSQYGRDIPDTQYF.

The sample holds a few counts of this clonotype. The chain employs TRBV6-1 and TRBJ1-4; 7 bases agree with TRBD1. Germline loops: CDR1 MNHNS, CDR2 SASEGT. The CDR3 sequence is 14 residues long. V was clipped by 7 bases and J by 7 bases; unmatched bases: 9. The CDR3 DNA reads TGTGCCAGCATGCTGGCAGGGGGAGGTGAAAAACTGTTTTTT. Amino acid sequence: CASMLAGGGEKLFF.

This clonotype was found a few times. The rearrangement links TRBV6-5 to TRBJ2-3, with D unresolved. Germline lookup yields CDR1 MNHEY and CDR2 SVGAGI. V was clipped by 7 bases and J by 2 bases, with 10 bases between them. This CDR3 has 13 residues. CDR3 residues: CASTSPFTDTQYF. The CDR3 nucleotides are TGTGCCAGCACTTCCCCCTTCACAGATACGCAGTATTTT.

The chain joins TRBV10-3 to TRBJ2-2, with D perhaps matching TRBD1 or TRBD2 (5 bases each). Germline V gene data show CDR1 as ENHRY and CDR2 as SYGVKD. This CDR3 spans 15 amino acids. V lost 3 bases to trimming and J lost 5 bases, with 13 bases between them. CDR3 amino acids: CAISDGSGRTGELFF. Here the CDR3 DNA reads TGTGCCATCAGTGATGGGTCGGGACGGACCGGGGAGCTGTTTTTT.

The DNA for the CDR3 is TGCAGCGTCCGGGGCCAGGGTAGCACCGGGGAGCTGTTTTTT. Its protein is CSVRGQGSTGELFF. The chain uses TRBV29-1 and TRBJ2-2; D could derive from TRBD1 or TRBD2 (5 bases each). Trimming removed 6 bases at V and 4 bases at J, with 15 bases between. This CDR3 has 14 residues. Germline CDR1 and CDR2: SQVTM and ANQGSEA.

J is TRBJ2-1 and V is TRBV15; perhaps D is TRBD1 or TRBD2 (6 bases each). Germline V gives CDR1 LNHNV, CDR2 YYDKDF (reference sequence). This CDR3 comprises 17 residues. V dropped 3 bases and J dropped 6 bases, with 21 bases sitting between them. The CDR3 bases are TGTGCCACCAGCAGTCTCTGGGGGGCCAGGAGCTTCAATGAGCAGTTCTTC. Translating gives CATSSLWGARSFNEQFF.

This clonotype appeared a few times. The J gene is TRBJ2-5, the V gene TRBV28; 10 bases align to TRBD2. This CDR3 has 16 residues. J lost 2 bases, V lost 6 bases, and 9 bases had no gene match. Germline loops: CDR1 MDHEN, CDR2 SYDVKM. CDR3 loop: CASSLMASGSQETQYF. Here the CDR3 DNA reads TGTGCCAGCAGCCTCATGGCTAGCGGGAGTCAAGAGACCCAGTACTTC.

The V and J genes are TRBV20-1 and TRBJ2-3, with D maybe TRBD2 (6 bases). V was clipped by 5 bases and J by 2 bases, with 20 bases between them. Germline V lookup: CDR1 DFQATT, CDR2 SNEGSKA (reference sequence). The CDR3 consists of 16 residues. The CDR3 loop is CSAFRGLTSPTDTQYF. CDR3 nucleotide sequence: TGCAGTGCTTTTCGGGGACTTACCTCCCCCACAGATACGCAGTATTTT.

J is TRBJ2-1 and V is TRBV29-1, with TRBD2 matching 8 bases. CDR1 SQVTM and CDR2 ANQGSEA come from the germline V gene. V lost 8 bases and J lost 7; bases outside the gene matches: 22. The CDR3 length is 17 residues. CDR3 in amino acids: CSTSPGLAGMTSNEQFF. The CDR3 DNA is TGCAGCACATCCCCTGGGCTAGCGGGTATGACGAGTAATGAGCAGTTCTTC.

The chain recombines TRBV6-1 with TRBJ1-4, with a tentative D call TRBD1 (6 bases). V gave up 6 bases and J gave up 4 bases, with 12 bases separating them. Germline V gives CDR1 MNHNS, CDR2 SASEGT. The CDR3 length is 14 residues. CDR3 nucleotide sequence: TGTGCCAGCAGCTGGAAGGGGGTTAATGAAAAACTGTTTTTT. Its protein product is CASSWKGVNEKLFF.

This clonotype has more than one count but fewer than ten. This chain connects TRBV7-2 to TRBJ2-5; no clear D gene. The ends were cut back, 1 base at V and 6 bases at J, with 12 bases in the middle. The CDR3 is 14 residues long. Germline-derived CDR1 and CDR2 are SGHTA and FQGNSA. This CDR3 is CASSLGVWRKTQYF. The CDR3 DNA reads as TGTGCCAGCAGCTTAGGGGTATGGCGGAAGACCCAGTACTTC.

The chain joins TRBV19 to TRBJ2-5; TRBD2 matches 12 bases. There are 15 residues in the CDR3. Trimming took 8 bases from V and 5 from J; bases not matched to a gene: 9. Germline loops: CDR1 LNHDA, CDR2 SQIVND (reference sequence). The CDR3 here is CASRTSGTSGETQYF. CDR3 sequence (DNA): TGTGCCAGTCGGACTAGCGGGACGTCCGGGGAGACCCAGTACTTC.

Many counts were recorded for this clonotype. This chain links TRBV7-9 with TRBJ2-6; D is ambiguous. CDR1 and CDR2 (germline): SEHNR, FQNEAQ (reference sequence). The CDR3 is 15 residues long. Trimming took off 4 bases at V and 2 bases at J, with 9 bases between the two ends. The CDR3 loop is CASSYYEPGANVLTF. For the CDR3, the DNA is TGTGCCAGCAGCTACTATGAACCTGGGGCCAACGTCCTGACTTTC.

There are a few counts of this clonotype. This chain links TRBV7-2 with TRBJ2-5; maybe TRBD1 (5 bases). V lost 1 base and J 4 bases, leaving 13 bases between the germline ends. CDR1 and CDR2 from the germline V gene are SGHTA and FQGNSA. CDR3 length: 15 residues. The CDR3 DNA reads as TGTGCCAGCAGCTTAGGGTCAGGGTTTCCAGAGACCCAGTACTTC. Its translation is CASSLGSGFPETQYF.